The 16 T cell receptor beta chains presented below share a single source sample, sequenced in a study of response to subunit inactivated influenza vaccine. TCRdb reanalysed the RT-PCR reads using MiXCR and keeps one entry per CDR3 protein. Of some 850,000 distinct CDR3 sequences listed, less than 20% were seen once; the top ten hold roughly a tenth. The sequenced sample was PBMCs from blood, obtained 4 to 6 days after vaccination. These receptor sequences come from a man aged 50-60 years who received an inactivated influenza vaccine.

This clonotype showed up just a few times. This chain uses TRBV7-2 with TRBJ2-5; 7 nucleotides align to TRBD1. After removal of 5 bases from V and 5 bases from J, the junction contained 17 bases not matched to a gene. Germline assignment: CDR1 SGHTA and CDR2 FQGNSA. The CDR3 length is 17 residues. The CDR3 region has the DNA TGTGCCAGCAGCCGCTTACCAAGACAGGGCTTTGGGGAGACCCAGTACTTC. It codes for CASSRLPRQGFGETQYF. The entire variable domain, with the rest obtained from reference TRBV7-2 and TRBJ2-5, is as follows: GAGVSQSPSNKVTEKGKDVELRCDPISGHTALYWYRQSLGQGLEFLIYFQGNSAPDKSGLPSDRFSAERTGGSVSTLTIQRTQQEDSAVYLCASSRLPRQGFGETQYFGPGTRLLVL.

This clonotype was seen a handful of times. This chain connects TRBV28 to TRBJ2-7; 8 bases agree with TRBD2. The CDR3 runs 15 residues. The ends lost 5 bases at V and 7 bases at J; junction bases unmatched: 13. Germline V gene sequence: CDR1 MDHEN, CDR2 SYDVKM. CDR3 nucleotide sequence: TGTGCCAGCAGTCGACCGGGACTAGGGGGTTTTGAGCAGTACTTC. It specifies CASSRPGLGGFEQYF. The full variable domain, with the rest looked up from reference TRBV28 and TRBJ2-7, is DVKVTQSSRYLVKRTGEKVFLECVQDMDHENMFWYRQDPGLGLRLIYFSYDVKMKEKGDIPEGYSVSREKKERFSLILESASTNQTSMYLCASSRPGLGGFEQYFGPGTRLTVT.

The V and J genes are TRBV5-1 and TRBJ1-2, with 7 positions matching TRBD1. This CDR3 has 16 residues. With V trimmed by 4 bases and J by 0 bases, 9 bases remained unmatched. The germline CDR1 and CDR2 sequences are SGHRS and YFSETQ. CDR3 amino acids: CASSNRDSRANYGYTF. The CDR3 DNA follows: TGCGCCAGCAGCAACCGGGACAGCCGAGCTAACTATGGCTACACCTTC. The whole variable domain, filled in from reference TRBV5-1 and TRBJ1-2, reads KAGVTQTPRYLIKTRGQQVTLSCSPISGHRSVSWYQQTPGQGLQFLFEYFSETQRNKGNFPGRFSGRQFSNSRSEMNVSTLELGDSALYLCASSNRDSRANYGYTFGSGTRLTVV.

The gene calls are TRBV7-9 and TRBJ2-7; 9 nucleotides line up with TRBD1. Trimming at V came to 4 bases and at J to 6 bases, leaving 7 bases not matched to a gene. Germline assignment: CDR1 SEHNR and CDR2 FQNEAQ (reference sequence). This CDR3 has 14 amino acids. CDR3 loop: CASSSTGQGVEQYF. In DNA form, the CDR3 reads TGTGCCAGCAGCTCTACGGGACAGGGTGTCGAGCAGTACTTC.

This clonotype was detected only a few times. The chain links TRBV7-2 to TRBJ2-3; TRBD2 might be the D (6 bases). Germline loops: CDR1 SGHTA, CDR2 FQGNSA. The CDR3 extends over 13 amino acids. Trimming took 7 bases from V and 4 from J, leaving 12 bases between them. CDR3 loop: CASNKLAADTQYF. The CDR3 bases are TGTGCCAGCAACAAATTAGCGGCAGATACGCAGTATTTT. The full variable domain, its missing parts supplied by reference TRBV7-2 and TRBJ2-3, is GAGVSQSPSNKVTEKGKDVELRCDPISGHTALYWYRQSLGQGLEFLIYFQGNSAPDKSGLPSDRFSAERTGGSVSTLTIQRTQQEDSAVYLCASNKLAADTQYFGPGTRLTVL.

This rearrangement joins TRBV5-6 to TRBJ2-1; TRBD2 matches at 7 bases. Germline V gene data show CDR1 as SGHDT and CDR2 as YYEEEE. This CDR3 is built from 15 residues. V dropped 3 bases and J dropped 1; count of bases not matched to a gene: 4. CDR3 residues: CASSSTSVSYNEQFF. In DNA, the CDR3 is TGTGCCAGCAGCTCCACTAGCGTGTCCTACAATGAGCAGTTCTTC.

This clonotype appeared a few times. The chain uses TRBV20-1 and TRBJ2-3; 11 nucleotides line up with TRBD2. V gave up 0 bases and J gave up 7 bases; unmatched junction bases: 9. The CDR3 covers 16 residues. Germline V gene data show CDR1 as DFQATT and CDR2 as SNEGSKA (reference sequence). CDR3 in amino acids: CSAREGLAEGTNTQYF. CDR3 coding DNA: TGCAGTGCTAGAGAGGGACTAGCGGAGGGCACGAATACGCAGTATTTT.

The table lists this clonotype with a few counts. The chain recombines TRBV7-2 with TRBJ2-7; TRBD1 agrees at 10 bases. V trimming: 2 bases; J trimming: 6 bases; junction bases outside the gene matches: 4. In germline, CDR1 is SGHTA, CDR2 FQGNSA. The CDR3 sequence is 14 residues long. CDR3 nucleotides: TGTGCCAGCAGCTTAAGGACAGGGGGGGCCGAGCAGTACTTC. It translates to CASSLRTGGAEQYF.

The sample holds many counts of this clonotype. This chain links TRBV7-3 with TRBJ2-5; 9 bases agree with TRBD2. The germline CDR1 and CDR2 sequences are SGHTA and FQGTGA. This CDR3 is built from 13 residues. V trimming: 2 bases; J trimming: 13 bases; junction bases outside the gene matches: 8. As DNA, the CDR3 is TGTGCCAGCAGCTTAGAAGGGGCGGGACTAGCGTACTTC. It codes for CASSLEGAGLAYF. Filled out from reference TRBV7-3 and TRBJ2-5, the complete variable domain reads GAGVSQTPSNKVTEKGKYVELRCDPISGHTALYWYRQSLGQGPEFLIYFQGTGAADDSGLPNDRFFAVRPEGSVSTLKIQRTERGDSAVYLCASSLEGAGLAYFGPGTRLLVL.

This clonotype was counted many times. The chain combines TRBV20-1 with TRBJ2-7; the D gene could be TRBD1 or TRBD2 (5 bases each). From germline, CDR1 is DFQATT and CDR2 SNEGSKA (reference sequence). The length of the CDR3 is 14 residues. V was clipped by 5 bases and J by 2 bases, with 16 bases between them. The chain's CDR3 is CSAQGPRATYEQYF. The DNA of the CDR3 is TGCAGTGCTCAGGGACCCCGAGCCACCTACGAGCAGTACTTC.

The genes are TRBV4-1 and TRBJ2-1; 7 bases are shared with TRBD2. CDR1 is MGHRA, CDR2 YSYEKL, per germline. The J segment lost 6 bases and the V segment lost 3 bases, leaving 5 bases of the junction unmatched. The CDR3 has 14 residues. The CDR3: CASSHSWGGNEQFF. In nucleotides, the CDR3 is TGCGCCAGCAGCCATTCTTGGGGGGGCAATGAGCAGTTCTTC.

This clonotype was counted only a few times. V is TRBV24-1 and J is TRBJ2-1; 8 bases fit TRBD2. The CDR3 covers 16 residues. CDR1 is KGHDR, CDR2 SFDVKD, per germline. V lost 0 bases, J lost 6 bases, and 6 bases stayed unmatched. This chain's CDR3 is CATSDLAGGAFNEQFF. Here the CDR3 DNA reads TGTGCCACCAGTGATTTGGCCGGGGGGGCCTTCAATGAGCAGTTCTTC.

The V call is TRBV6-5, the J call TRBJ2-2; possibly TRBD1 for D (6 bases). The CDR3 is 18 amino acids. The germline V and J ends were trimmed by 4 bases and 0 bases, with 18 bases remaining between them. CDR1 is MNHEY, CDR2 SVGAGI, per germline. This CDR3 is CASSFHRQVLANTGELFF. The CDR3 DNA follows: TGTGCCAGCAGTTTCCATAGACAGGTCCTCGCGAACACCGGGGAGCTGTTTTTT.

This chain links TRBV12-3 or TRBV12-4 with TRBJ2-1; 9 bases map to TRBD1. With 6 bases clipped from V and 8 bases from J, the junction kept 14 bases outside the gene matches. The CDR3 contains 16 residues. The CDR3 DNA is TGTGCCAGCAGCAATTCCGGGACAGGGAATTTAGATGAGCAGTTCTTC. The encoded protein is CASSNSGTGNLDEQFF.

The chain combines TRBV4-2 with TRBJ1-3; D is unresolved. Trimming cost V 2 bases and J 4 bases, with 15 bases left between them. CDR3 size: 16 residues. Germline assignment: CDR1 LGHNA and CDR2 YNFKEQ. This CDR3 is CASSQPRELFGNTIYF. The CDR3 nucleotides are TGTGCCAGCAGCCAACCCCGGGAGCTTTTCGGAAACACCATATATTTT.

The J gene is TRBJ2-3, the V gene TRBV4-3; 7 positions match TRBD2. The CDR3 has 16 amino acids. Trimming cost V 1 base and J 1 base; bases outside gene matches: 5. Germline-derived CDR1 and CDR2 are LGHNA and YSLEER. The CDR3 is CASSQGGGWGTDTQYF. The CDR3 nucleotides read TGCGCCAGCAGCCAAGGCGGGGGATGGGGCACAGATACGCAGTATTTT.